These 22 T cell receptor beta chains share one sample of origin, sequenced in a study of blood T cell repertoires in COVID-19. Clones were sequenced by immunoSEQ multiplex PCR, and TCRdb holds only the in-frame ones, with some missing. The sample carries 300,000 to 400,000 clones, more than 75% recorded once. Sample: PBMCs or T cells enriched from blood (not recorded which). The receptors shown here come from a woman aged 25 to 39 with acute COVID-19.

This clone was detected once. The rearrangement links TRBV5-5 to TRBJ1-5; 9 bases agree with TRBD1. The germline V gene encodes CDR1 SGHKS and CDR2 YYEKEE (reference sequence). The V segment lost 3 bases and the J segment 5 bases; nucleotides outside the gene matches: 6. The CDR3 is made up of 15 amino acids. In DNA form, the CDR3 reads TGTGCCAGCAGCTCGCAGGACAGGGGAGATCAGCCCCAGCATTTT. This gives the protein CASSSQDRGDQPQHF.

V is TRBV18 and J is TRBJ1-1; D unresolved. V was shortened by 5 bases and J by 3 bases, with 13 bases between the two germline ends. CDR3 length: 14 amino acids. Germline loops: CDR1 KGHSH, CDR2 LQKENI. Here the CDR3 reads CASSERVGYTEAFF. The DNA of the CDR3 is TGTGCCAGCTCAGAGAGGGTGGGGTACACTGAAGCTTTCTTT.

The chain couples TRBV24-1 to TRBJ2-7, with no clear D. The CDR3 loop spans 15 amino acids. CDR1 KGHDR and CDR2 SFDVKD come from the germline V gene. V was trimmed by 3 bases and J by 2 bases, leaving 13 bases between them. The CDR3 here is CATSDPRGRAYEQYF. In DNA, the CDR3 is TGTGCCACCAGTGATCCCCGAGGCCGTGCCTACGAGCAGTACTTC.

This chain links TRBV4-3 with TRBJ1-4; TRBD1 agrees at 7 bases. Germline V gives CDR1 LGHNA, CDR2 YSLEER. The ends lost 3 bases at V and 6 bases at J; junction bases unmatched: 4. CDR3 length: 14 residues. The CDR3 here is CASSQVTGYEKLFF. DNA for the CDR3: TGCGCCAGCAGCCAGGTGACAGGGTATGAAAAACTGTTTTTT.

V is TRBV24-1 and J is TRBJ2-1; tentatively, D is TRBD2 (5 bases). The germline V gene has CDR1 KGHDR and CDR2 SFDVKD. The CDR3 is made up of 16 amino acids. The V end lost 5 bases, the J end lost 6 bases, and 19 bases lay between the germline ends. The CDR3 loop is CATSVTRADSFNEQFF. CDR3 nucleotides: TGTGCCACCAGTGTGACGAGGGCCGACTCTTTCAATGAGCAGTTCTTC.

This clone was counted a few times. This chain links TRBV7-8 with TRBJ2-1; 14 bases are shared with TRBD2. CDR1 is SGHVS and CDR2 is FQNEAQ in the germline V gene. CDR3 size: 16 residues. J gave up 7 bases and V 4 bases, and 6 bases lay outside the gene matches. CDR3 residues: CASSWVGLAGENEQFF. The CDR3 region has the DNA TGTGCCAGCAGCTGGGTGGGACTAGCGGGGGAAAATGAGCAGTTCTTC.

J is TRBJ2-7 and V is TRBV12-3 or TRBV12-4; possibly TRBD1 for D (6 bases). This CDR3 is built from 13 residues. Deletions cut 6 bases from V and 1 base from J, with 10 bases between. In DNA form, the CDR3 reads TGTGCCAGCAGATCCGACAGGTCCTACGAGCAGTACTTC. Translated: CASRSDRSYEQYF.

This clone was recorded only once. CDR3 coding DNA: TGTGCCACCAGTGACCGGGGGCGGGGAGGGGCTGATCAGCCCCAGCATTTT. It translates to CATSDRGRGGADQPQHF. This chain uses TRBV24-1 with TRBJ1-5; a possible D gene is TRBD1 (6 bases). The CDR3 runs to 17 residues. The germline V gene encodes CDR1 KGHDR and CDR2 SFDVKD. V was shortened by 4 bases and J by 5 bases, with 20 bases between the two germline ends.

This clone has only one observation. V usage is TRBV7-9 and J usage is TRBJ1-4, with D tentatively TRBD1 (6 bases). Germline assignment: CDR1 SEHNR and CDR2 FQNEAQ (reference sequence). The CDR3 is made up of 15 amino acids. V lost 1 base to trimming and J lost 10 bases, with 16 bases between them. CDR3 sequence reads: CASSLGLDRGGKLFF. CDR3 in DNA: TGTGCCAGCAGCTTAGGGTTGGACCGAGGGGGAAAACTGTTTTTT.

The chain is built from TRBV4-1 and TRBJ1-2, with no clear D. CDR3 length: 14 amino acids. Trimming removed 1 base from V and 5 bases from J, with 11 bases in between. CDR1 MGHRA and CDR2 YSYEKL come from the germline V gene. CDR3 sequence reads: CASSQGREAYGYTF. The CDR3 DNA sequence: TGCGCCAGCAGCCAAGGTCGGGAAGCTTATGGCTACACCTTC.

This clone was seen only a few times. The J gene is TRBJ2-3, the V gene TRBV6-5; D unresolved. CDR1 is MNHEY and CDR2 is SVGAGI in the germline V gene. The V end lost 7 bases, the J end lost 2 bases, and 16 bases lay between the germline ends. The CDR3 contains 15 residues. The CDR3: CASKVGGFVTDTQYF. As DNA, the CDR3 is TGTGCCAGCAAGGTTGGCGGATTTGTCACAGATACGCAGTATTTT.

The chain links TRBV29-1 to TRBJ2-1; tentative D call: TRBD2 (5 bases). Trimming took 4 bases from V and 8 from J, leaving 15 bases between them. The CDR3 is 13 amino acids. Germline V gene data show CDR1 as SQVTM and CDR2 as ANQGSEA. CDR3 residues: CSVGGEGLDEQFF. The CDR3 DNA follows: TGCAGCGTTGGTGGCGAGGGTCTGGATGAGCAGTTCTTC.

The chain links TRBV2 to TRBJ1-4, with TRBD1 matching 8 bases. CDR1 and CDR2 (germline): SNHLY, FYNNEI. V trimming: 3 bases; J trimming: 11 bases; junction bases outside the gene matches: 14. This CDR3 has 16 amino acids. The CDR3 spells CASSDLADREVFKLFF. DNA of the CDR3: TGTGCCAGCAGTGACCTTGCGGACAGGGAGGTGTTTAAACTGTTTTTT.

The chain has TRBV6-5 and TRBJ1-1, with D perhaps matching TRBD1 (5 bases). This CDR3 contains 13 residues. CDR1 and CDR2 from the germline V gene are MNHEY and SVGAGI. The V and J ends lost 8 bases and 1 base respectively, with 11 bases between them. This CDR3 is CASAGRRNTEAFF. The CDR3 DNA is TGTGCCAGCGCGGGACGGAGGAACACTGAAGCTTTCTTT.

In this sample, this clone turned up a few times. V usage is TRBV18 and J usage is TRBJ2-7; D possibly corresponds to TRBD1 (6 bases). This CDR3 comprises 17 residues. The V end was cut by 0 bases, the J end by 4 bases, with 19 bases between. The V gene's germline CDR1 is KGHSH and CDR2 LQKENI. The CDR3 is CASSPPIYRDGRYEQYF. The CDR3 DNA reads TGTGCCAGCTCACCACCAATCTACAGGGATGGCCGGTACGAGCAGTACTTC.

The chain carries TRBV24-1 and TRBJ2-5; D gene uncertain. Per the germline V gene, CDR1 is KGHDR and CDR2 is SFDVKD. There are 11 residues in the CDR3. The ends were cut back, 7 bases at V and 2 bases at J, with 4 bases in the middle. The CDR3 sequence is CATSAQETQYF. CDR3 DNA sequence: TGTGCCACCAGCGCGCAAGAGACCCAGTACTTC.

The chain links TRBV6-5 to TRBJ2-7; 10 nucleotides agree with TRBD1. Germline V lookup: CDR1 MNHEY, CDR2 SVGAGI. The CDR3 has 14 amino acids. V shed 8 bases, J shed 0 bases, and the junction held 4 bases outside the gene matches. This CDR3 is CASGDRGSSYEQYF. DNA of the CDR3: TGTGCCAGCGGGGACAGGGGAAGCTCCTACGAGCAGTACTTC.

The chain combines TRBV29-1 with TRBJ2-3; tentatively, D is TRBD1 (5 bases). Between the trimmed V and J ends, which lost 6 bases and 1 base, there was a span of 14 bases. Germline-derived CDR1 and CDR2 are SQVTM and ANQGSEA. CDR3 length: 14 amino acids. The CDR3 DNA is TGCAGCGTCCACCACAGGCTTCGCACAGATACGCAGTATTTT. Its translation: CSVHHRLRTDTQYF.

This clone was detected once. The same CDR3 arises from other DNA sequences in this sample as well. The chain couples TRBV5-1 to TRBJ2-3; D may be TRBD2 (6 bases). Germline V gene lookup returns CDR1 SGHRS and CDR2 YFSETQ. The CDR3 has 15 amino acids. Trimming cost V 5 bases and J 0 bases, with 13 bases left between them. DNA for the CDR3: TGCGCCAGCAGTCTCGGGGGAGTGAGCACAGATACGCAGTATTTT. Protein sequence: CASSLGGVSTDTQYF.

The rearrangement joins TRBV10-3 to TRBJ1-1; maybe TRBD1 (6 bases). CDR3 length: 13 amino acids. Trimming cost V 6 bases and J 2 bases, with 10 bases left between them. CDR1 is ENHRY and CDR2 is SYGVKD in the germline V gene. The CDR3 sequence is CAISLQGNTEAFF. In nucleotides, the CDR3 is TGTGCCATCAGCCTACAGGGAAACACTGAAGCTTTCTTT.

The chain couples TRBV4-1 to TRBJ1-5; 7 bases fit TRBD1. V was pared by 1 base and J by 7 bases, with 4 bases of the junction left unmatched. Germline CDR1 reads MGHRA; CDR2 reads YSYEKL. The CDR3 sequence is 14 residues long. CDR3 nucleotide sequence: TGCGCCAGCAGCCAAGGACAGGGAGGCCAGCCCCAGCATTTT. Its protein product is CASSQGQGGQPQHF.

The chain recombines TRBV30 with TRBJ2-3; tentative D call: TRBD2 (7 bases). V dropped 3 bases and J dropped 1 base, with 8 bases sitting between them. The V gene's germline CDR1 is GTSNPN and CDR2 SVGIG (reference sequence). The CDR3 spans 13 residues. CDR3 in DNA: TGTGCCTGGAGCGGGGGGCGCACAGATACGCAGTATTTT. Translating it yields CAWSGGRTDTQYF.